The clone carrying this TCR beta chain showed up just a few times. The sample is drawn from a study of CD8 T cells in ankylosing spondylitis. TCRdb reanalysed the 5' RACE reads using MiXCR and keeps one entry per CDR3 protein. The repertoire includes hundreds of thousands of distinct CDR3 sequences, approximately 8% of them detected once, and more than 4.5% sits in the top ten. CDR1 is SGHAT, CDR2 FQNNGV, per germline. The length of the CDR3 is 17 residues. V lost 0 bases and J lost 4, with 16 bases in between. V is TRBV11-2 and J is TRBJ2-1, with D uncertain. The sequence came from a female donor with ankylosing spondylitis or in good health (not recorded which). Input material: blood, either unsorted or a sorted T cell fraction (not recorded which). The CDR3 coding sequence is TGTGCCAGCAGCTTAGATGACTCAACAAGCCCTTACAATGAGCAGTTCTTC. This translates into CASSLDDSTSPYNEQFF. The variable domain in full, with the rest retrieved from reference TRBV11-2 and TRBJ2-1, is EAGVAQSPRYKIIEKRQSVAFWCNPISGHATLYWYQQILGQGPKLLIQFQNNGVVDDSQLPKDRFSAERLKGVDSTLKIQPAKLEDSAVYLCASSLDDSTSPYNEQFFGPGTRLTVL.